Each of the 32 T cell receptor beta chains below was sequenced from the same sample in a study of T cells in tumors after PD-1 blockade. Assay used: immunoSEQ multiplex PCR; TCRdb lists only in-frame clones, some missing. The table records about 35,000 clones, more than 70% of them present only once. The sample here was PBMCs, taken before anti-PD-1 treatment. All receptors derive from a human donor with basal cell carcinoma.

This chain connects TRBV18 to TRBJ2-7; TRBD1 or TRBD2 may be the D gene (5 bases each). V lost 2 bases and J lost 6, with 14 bases in between. Germline CDR1 reads KGHSH; CDR2 reads LQKENI. CDR3 size: 14 residues. Here the CDR3 reads CASSPGTAWGEQYF. In DNA, the CDR3 is TGTGCCAGCTCACCAGGGACGGCCTGGGGCGAGCAGTACTTC. Based on the CDR3 plus reference TRBV18 and TRBJ2-7, the full variable domain is NAGVMQNPRHLVRRRGQEARLRCSPMKGHSHVYWYRQLPEEGLKFMVYLQKENIIDESGMPKERFSAEFPKEGPSILRIQQVVRGDSAAYFCASSPGTAWGEQYFGPGTRLTVT.

The genes are TRBV5-5 and TRBJ1-5; D call uncertain. The CDR3 is 15 amino acids. The V gene's germline CDR1 is SGHKS and CDR2 YYEKEE (reference sequence). V lost 4 bases and J 7 bases, leaving 18 bases between the germline ends. The CDR3 here is CASSRAVSTGQPQHF. CDR3 in DNA: TGTGCCAGCAGCCGGGCGGTCAGTACCGGGCAGCCCCAGCATTTT.

The chain combines TRBV4-2 with TRBJ2-7; D possibly corresponds to TRBD2 (6 bases). Germline CDR1 is LGHNA and CDR2 is YNFKEQ. With 4 bases removed from V and 1 base from J, the gap between germline ends came to 14 bases. The CDR3 runs to 15 residues. CDR3 DNA: TGTGCCAGCAGCCGGAACCGGGACTCATCCTACGAGCAGTACTTC. Translation: CASSRNRDSSYEQYF.

V usage is TRBV5-4 and J usage is TRBJ2-7, with TRBD2 matching 16 bases. The CDR3 extends over 15 amino acids. V lost 3 bases and J lost 7; bases outside the gene matches: 4. Germline CDR1 SGHNT, CDR2 YYREEE (reference sequence). CDR3 DNA: TGTGCCAGCAGCTCGGGACTAGCGGGGGGGCTTGAGCAGTACTTC. It translates to CASSSGLAGGLEQYF.

The J gene is TRBJ2-7, the V gene TRBV2, with a weak D call TRBD1 (5 bases). V dropped 4 bases and J dropped 4 bases, with 8 bases sitting between them. The CDR3 is 12 amino acids. Germline CDR1 is SNHLY and CDR2 is FYNNEI. CDR3 nucleotides: TGTGCCAGCAGTGTCAAGGGGTACGAGCAGTACTTC. It translates to CASSVKGYEQYF.

The chain is built from TRBV4-2 and TRBJ2-5; D is perhaps TRBD2 (6 bases). CDR1 and CDR2 (germline): LGHNA, YNFKEQ. Trimming took off 1 base at V and 2 bases at J, with 17 bases between the two ends. The CDR3 is 17 amino acids. CDR3: CASSQGGSGEPQETQYF. The CDR3 nucleotides read TGTGCCAGCAGCCAAGGAGGGTCGGGGGAACCTCAAGAGACCCAGTACTTC.

The chain is built from TRBV19 and TRBJ2-1; maybe TRBD1 (6 bases). CDR1 LNHDA and CDR2 SQIVND come from the germline V gene (reference sequence). This CDR3 has 13 amino acids. Trimming took off 7 bases at V and 10 bases at J, with 17 bases between the two ends. DNA for the CDR3: TGTGCCAGTATGCAGGGGTTCGTGGGGGAGCAGTTCTTC. This gives the protein CASMQGFVGEQFF. Supplemented by reference TRBV19 and TRBJ2-1, the full variable domain reads DGGITQSPKYLFRKEGQNVTLSCEQNLNHDAMYWYRQDPGQGLRLIYYSQIVNDFQKGDIAEGYSVSREKKESFPLTVTSAQKNPTAFYLCASMQGFVGEQFFGPGTRLTVL.

J is TRBJ1-3 and V is TRBV7-2, with 8 nucleotides matching TRBD1. V shed 3 bases and J 8 bases; nucleotides not matched to a gene: 15. This CDR3 is built from 17 residues. The germline V gene encodes CDR1 SGHTA and CDR2 FQGNSA. DNA for the CDR3: TGTGCCAGCAGCTTCAGACAGGGGTTCGGAATGGGGGACACCATATATTTT. Translating it yields CASSFRQGFGMGDTIYF.

This clone was counted only a few times. This chain joins TRBV2 and TRBJ2-1; D is possibly TRBD1 (5 bases). The ends were cut back, 7 bases at V and 7 bases at J, with 20 bases in the middle. Germline V gene sequence: CDR1 SNHLY, CDR2 FYNNEI. The CDR3 spans 15 residues. The CDR3 DNA sequence: TGTGCCAGCACCTTAGGGCGGTCTCCAGGGAATGAGCAGTTCTTC. Its protein product is CASTLGRSPGNEQFF.

The chain carries TRBV5-5 and TRBJ2-7; D is uncertain. Germline assignment: CDR1 SGHKS and CDR2 YYEKEE (reference sequence). This CDR3 is built from 14 residues. V lost 2 bases and J lost 0, with 9 bases in between. The CDR3 protein is CASSFGVGSYEQYF. CDR3 coding DNA: TGTGCCAGCAGCTTTGGGGTCGGCTCCTACGAGCAGTACTTC.

The V and J genes are TRBV4-3 and TRBJ2-3, with D possibly TRBD2 on 7 matching bases. V was shortened by 4 bases and J by 4 bases, with 15 bases between the two germline ends. CDR1 and CDR2 from the germline V gene are LGHNA and YSLEER. The CDR3 covers 15 residues. CDR3: CASSRTRGGADTQYF. CDR3 DNA sequence: TGCGCCAGCAGCCGGACTAGGGGGGGGGCAGATACGCAGTATTTT.

The CDR3 here is CASRPTGEKSQHF. CDR3 sequence (DNA): TGTGCCAGCAGACCTACAGGGGAAAAGTCCCAGCATTTT. J is TRBJ1-5 and V is TRBV28; the match to TRBD1 covers 7 bases. The germline gives CDR1 MDHEN, CDR2 SYDVKM. CDR3 length: 13 amino acids. The V gene end was trimmed by 6 bases and the J gene end by 11 bases; junction bases not matched to a gene: 10.

This chain uses TRBV19 with TRBJ1-2; the match to TRBD1 covers 10 bases. V lost 6 bases, J lost 5 bases, and 6 bases stayed unmatched. Germline V gene lookup returns CDR1 LNHDA and CDR2 SQIVND (reference sequence). CDR3 length: 14 residues. As DNA, the CDR3 is TGTGCCAGTAGGCCAGGACAGGGGGTTTATGGCTACACCTTC. Translation: CASRPGQGVYGYTF. Variable domain in full (rest from reference TRBV19 and TRBJ1-2): DGGITQSPKYLFRKEGQNVTLSCEQNLNHDAMYWYRQDPGQGLRLIYYSQIVNDFQKGDIAEGYSVSREKKESFPLTVTSAQKNPTAFYLCASRPGQGVYGYTFGSGTRLTVV.

V usage is TRBV4-1 and J usage is TRBJ1-1; D is uncertain. Trimming removed 4 bases at V and 7 bases at J, with 13 bases between. From germline, CDR1 is MGHRA and CDR2 YSYEKL. The CDR3 contains 13 residues. In DNA form, the CDR3 reads TGCGCCAGCAGCCGGTCCGTAGAGGGTGAAGCTTTCTTT. Protein: CASSRSVEGEAFF.

The rearrangement links TRBV9 to TRBJ1-2, with D possibly matching TRBD1 (5 bases). The germline V gene encodes CDR1 SGDLS and CDR2 YYNGEE. V lost 4 bases, J lost 1 base, and 11 bases lay in between. The CDR3 consists of 14 residues. CDR3 in DNA: TGTGCCAGCAGCCGTACGACAGATAACTATGGCTACACCTTC. Protein: CASSRTTDNYGYTF.

The chain carries TRBV19 and TRBJ1-1; TRBD1 matches at 10 bases. The CDR3 loop spans 14 amino acids. V lost 2 bases to trimming and J lost 12 bases; unmatched junction nucleotides: 9. From germline, CDR1 is LNHDA and CDR2 SQIVND (reference sequence). The CDR3 nucleotides are TGTGCCAGTAGTATACGGGGACAGGGGAAGGATACTTTCTTT. Translated, it gives CASSIRGQGKDTFF.

The rearrangement links TRBV27 to TRBJ2-3; TRBD2 is a possible D gene (6 bases). Trimming shortened V by 8 bases and J by 7 bases, and 16 bases separated the two germline ends. Per the germline V gene, CDR1 is MNHEY and CDR2 is SMNVEV (reference sequence). The CDR3 totals 13 residues. DNA of the CDR3: TGTGCCAGCTTCAGACCCCGCGGGAATACGCAGTATTTT. Residues: CASFRPRGNTQYF.

CDR3 sequence (DNA): TGTGCCAGCAGCCAAGACAGGGTTTATGGCTACACCTTC. This sequence encodes CASSQDRVYGYTF. This chain connects TRBV28 to TRBJ1-2; 7 bases match TRBD1. This CDR3 spans 13 amino acids. Germline V gives CDR1 MDHEN, CDR2 SYDVKM. J was trimmed by 5 bases and V by 6 bases; bases with no gene match: 6.

This chain connects TRBV9 to TRBJ1-3, with 9 positions matching TRBD1. V shed 4 bases, J shed 4 bases, and the junction held 6 bases outside the gene matches. This CDR3 comprises 15 residues. CDR1 is SGDLS and CDR2 is YYNGEE in the germline V gene. In DNA form, the CDR3 reads TGTGCCAGCAGCCCCCGGACAGGGGCAGGAAACACCATATATTTT. Translated, it gives CASSPRTGAGNTIYF.

The genes are TRBV27 and TRBJ2-3, with 7 nucleotides matching TRBD2. V gave up 4 bases and J gave up 5 bases; unmatched junction bases: 9. The CDR3 runs to 15 residues. Germline V gene lookup returns CDR1 MNHEY and CDR2 SMNVEV (reference sequence). CDR3 loop: CASSWASSGGDTQYF. DNA for the CDR3: TGTGCCAGCAGTTGGGCCTCTAGCGGAGGAGATACGCAGTATTTT.

The chain carries TRBV7-2 and TRBJ1-2; D unresolved. This CDR3 contains 19 residues. Germline-derived CDR1 and CDR2 are SGHTA and FQGNSA. Trimming stripped 4 bases from V and 5 bases from J, with 29 bases between. The CDR3 DNA reads TGTGCCAGCAGCTCCCCCCCCAGCGGGTCCTTGAACGAAAGATATGGCTACACCTTC. Translation: CASSSPPSGSLNERYGYTF.

This clone was seen a few times. V and J are TRBV19 and TRBJ1-1, with 8 bases that match TRBD1. Germline values: CDR1 LNHDA, CDR2 SQIVND (reference sequence). Trimming at V came to 6 bases and at J to 10 bases, leaving 10 bases not matched to a gene. The CDR3 loop spans 13 amino acids. CDR3 in amino acids: CASSDQGATRAFF. CDR3 sequence (DNA): TGTGCCAGTAGCGACCAGGGGGCGACCAGAGCTTTCTTT.

This chain joins TRBV18 and TRBJ2-3; D ambiguous. This CDR3 has 13 residues. CDR1 KGHSH and CDR2 LQKENI come from the germline V gene. V was clipped by 6 bases and J by 3 bases, with 10 bases between them. The CDR3 DNA is TGTGCCAGCTCCCCTCTTGAGACAGATACGCAGTATTTT. Protein product: CASSPLETDTQYF. Together with reference TRBV18 and TRBJ2-3, the CDR3 gives the full variable domain: NAGVMQNPRHLVRRRGQEARLRCSPMKGHSHVYWYRQLPEEGLKFMVYLQKENIIDESGMPKERFSAEFPKEGPSILRIQQVVRGDSAAYFCASSPLETDTQYFGPGTRLTVL.

V gene TRBV4-1 combines with J gene TRBJ2-1; no definite D call. V lost 7 bases to trimming and J lost 0 bases, with 10 bases between them. CDR3 length: 14 amino acids. CDR1 and CDR2 from the germline V gene are MGHRA and YSYEKL. CDR3 bases: TGCGCCAGCAACCCTGCCTCCTCCTACAATGAGCAGTTCTTC. It translates to CASNPASSYNEQFF.

The chain joins TRBV28 to TRBJ1-5, with a tentative D call TRBD1 (6 bases). V was trimmed by 6 bases and J by 4 bases, leaving 19 bases between them. The CDR3 totals 16 residues. Germline values: CDR1 MDHEN, CDR2 SYDVKM. The CDR3 spells CASRPIQGIGNQPQHF. CDR3 bases: TGTGCCAGCAGACCTATCCAGGGGATCGGGAATCAGCCCCAGCATTTT.

The chain has TRBV7-9 and TRBJ1-1; D possibly corresponds to TRBD1 (6 bases). CDR3 length: 14 residues. V was cut by 5 bases and J by 1 base, with 11 bases left in between. Germline-derived CDR1 and CDR2 are SEHNR and FQNEAQ (reference sequence). In DNA, the CDR3 is TGTGCCAGCAGCCTAGGGACATGGAACACTGAAGCTTTCTTT. This sequence encodes CASSLGTWNTEAFF.

The chain couples TRBV7-2 to TRBJ2-7; the D is unclear. CDR1 and CDR2 (germline): SGHTA, FQGNSA. The V end lost 2 bases, the J end lost 0 bases, and 8 bases lay between the germline ends. The CDR3 has 14 residues. Written as DNA, the CDR3 is TGTGCCAGCAGCTTATTATGGGGCTCCTACGAGCAGTACTTC. It encodes CASSLLWGSYEQYF.

This clone has just a few counts. This chain connects TRBV5-3 to TRBJ2-3; the D is unclear. TRBV5-3 is sorted into the ORF group, with uncertain function. The CDR3 covers 12 residues. V was trimmed by 2 bases and J by 5 bases, leaving 6 bases between them. The CDR3 DNA is TGTGCCAGAAGCTTATTCGGAGATACGCAGTATTTT. It translates to CARSLFGDTQYF.

This clone was seen only once. The chain employs TRBV19 and TRBJ2-1, with D perhaps matching TRBD1 (6 bases). Germline assignment: CDR1 LNHDA and CDR2 SQIVND (reference sequence). Trimming removed 10 bases from V and 4 bases from J, with 20 bases in between. The CDR3 has 15 amino acids. The chain's CDR3 is CATGKGQGRYNEQFF. The CDR3 DNA is TGTGCCACCGGTAAAGGGCAGGGGCGATACAATGAGCAGTTCTTC.

This clone has only a few counts. V gene TRBV2 combines with J gene TRBJ1-2; tentative D call: TRBD1 (5 bases). From germline, CDR1 is SNHLY and CDR2 FYNNEI. Between the trimmed V and J ends, which lost 5 bases and 1 base, there was a span of 8 bases. This CDR3 comprises 13 residues. CDR3 loop: CASSTDNNYGYTF. CDR3 in DNA: TGTGCCAGCAGTACGGACAATAACTATGGCTACACCTTC.

This chain links TRBV13 with TRBJ1-1; 7 bases fit TRBD1. V lost 1 base and J lost 8; bases outside the gene matches: 7. Germline CDR1 PRHDT, CDR2 FYEKMQ (reference sequence). The CDR3 has 14 residues. Here the CDR3 DNA reads TGTGCCAGCAGCTTAGTTGGAACCAGGGGGGAAGCTTTCTTT. The encoded protein is CASSLVGTRGEAFF.

The CDR3 bases are TGTGCCAGTAGTCCGGGACTCTCGGTCGGAAGTGAGCCCCAGCATTTT. Translating it yields CASSPGLSVGSEPQHF. The gene calls are TRBV19 and TRBJ1-5, with a weak D call TRBD1 (5 bases). The germline CDR1 and CDR2 sequences are LNHDA and SQIVND (reference sequence). The CDR3 runs 16 residues. The V gene lost 5 bases and the J gene lost 8 bases, with 22 bases spanning the gap.